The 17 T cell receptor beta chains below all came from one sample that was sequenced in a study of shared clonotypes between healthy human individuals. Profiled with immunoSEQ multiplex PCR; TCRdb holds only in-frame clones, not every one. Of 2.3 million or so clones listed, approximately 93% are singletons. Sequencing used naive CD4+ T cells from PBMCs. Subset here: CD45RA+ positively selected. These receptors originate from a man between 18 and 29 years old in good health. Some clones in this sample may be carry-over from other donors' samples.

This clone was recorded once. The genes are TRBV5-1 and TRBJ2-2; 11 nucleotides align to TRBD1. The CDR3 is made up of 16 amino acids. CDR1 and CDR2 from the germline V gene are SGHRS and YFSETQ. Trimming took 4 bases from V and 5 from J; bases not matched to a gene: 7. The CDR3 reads CASSPGQGAETGELFF. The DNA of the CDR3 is TGCGCCAGCAGCCCTGGACAGGGGGCGGAAACCGGGGAGCTGTTTTTT.

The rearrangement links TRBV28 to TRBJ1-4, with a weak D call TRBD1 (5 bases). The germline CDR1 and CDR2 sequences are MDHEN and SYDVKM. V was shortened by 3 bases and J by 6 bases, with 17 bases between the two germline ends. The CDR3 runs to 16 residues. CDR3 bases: TGTGCCAGCAGTTTTTCCGGGCCCTCGGGGGATGAAAAACTGTTTTTT. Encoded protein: CASSFSGPSGDEKLFF. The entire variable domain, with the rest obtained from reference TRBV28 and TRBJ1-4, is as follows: DVKVTQSSRYLVKRTGEKVFLECVQDMDHENMFWYRQDPGLGLRLIYFSYDVKMKEKGDIPEGYSVSREKKERFSLILESASTNQTSMYLCASSFSGPSGDEKLFFGSGTQLSVL.

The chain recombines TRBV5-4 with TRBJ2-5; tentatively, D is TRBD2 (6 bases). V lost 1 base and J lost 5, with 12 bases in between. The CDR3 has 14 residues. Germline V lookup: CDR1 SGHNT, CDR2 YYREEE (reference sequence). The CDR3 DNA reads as TGTGCCAGCAGCTTGACGGGAGTAGGGGAGACCCAGTACTTC. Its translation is CASSLTGVGETQYF.

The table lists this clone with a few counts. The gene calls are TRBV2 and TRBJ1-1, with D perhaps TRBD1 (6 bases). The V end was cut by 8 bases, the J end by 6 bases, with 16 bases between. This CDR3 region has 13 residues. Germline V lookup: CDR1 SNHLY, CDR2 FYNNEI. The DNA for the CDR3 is TGTGCCAGCGGCCGGGGGCGCACAGCTGAAGCTTTCTTT. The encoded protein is CASGRGRTAEAFF.

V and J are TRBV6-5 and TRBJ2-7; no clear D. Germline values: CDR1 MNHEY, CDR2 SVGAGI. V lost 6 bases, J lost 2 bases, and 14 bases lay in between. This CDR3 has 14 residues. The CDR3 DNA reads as TGTGCCAGCAGCCTTCAGTCCCGTACCTACGAGCAGTACTTC. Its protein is CASSLQSRTYEQYF.

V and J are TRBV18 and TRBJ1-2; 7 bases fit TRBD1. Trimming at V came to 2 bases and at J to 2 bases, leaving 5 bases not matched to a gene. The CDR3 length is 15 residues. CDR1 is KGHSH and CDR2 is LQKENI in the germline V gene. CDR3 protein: CASSPETGWNYGYTF. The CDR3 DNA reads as TGTGCCAGCTCACCAGAGACAGGGTGGAACTATGGCTACACCTTC.

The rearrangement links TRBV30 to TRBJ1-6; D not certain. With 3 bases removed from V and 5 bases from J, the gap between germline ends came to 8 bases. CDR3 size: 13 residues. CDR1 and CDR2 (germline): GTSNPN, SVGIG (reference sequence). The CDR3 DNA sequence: TGTGCCTGGAGGCTTACTAATAATTCACCCCTCCACTTT. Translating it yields CAWRLTNNSPLHF.

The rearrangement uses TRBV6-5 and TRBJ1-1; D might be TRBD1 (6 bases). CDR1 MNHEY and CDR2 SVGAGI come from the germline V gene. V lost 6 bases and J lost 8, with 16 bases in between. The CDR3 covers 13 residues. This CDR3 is CASRQEGGFEAFF. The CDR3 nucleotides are TGTGCCAGCAGACAAGAGGGGGGGTTCGAAGCTTTCTTT.

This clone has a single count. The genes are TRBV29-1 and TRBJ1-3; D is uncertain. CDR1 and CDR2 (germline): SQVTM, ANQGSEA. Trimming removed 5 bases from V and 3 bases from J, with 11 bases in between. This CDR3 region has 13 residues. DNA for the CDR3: TGCAGCGTTCCGGCGGAACTTGGAAACACCATATATTTT. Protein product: CSVPAELGNTIYF.

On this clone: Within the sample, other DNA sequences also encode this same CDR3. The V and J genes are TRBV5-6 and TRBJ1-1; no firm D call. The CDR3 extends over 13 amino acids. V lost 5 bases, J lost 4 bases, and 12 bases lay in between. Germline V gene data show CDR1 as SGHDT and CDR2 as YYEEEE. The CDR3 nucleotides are TGTGCCAGCAGTTCAGGACGAGGCACTGAAGCTTTCTTT. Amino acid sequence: CASSSGRGTEAFF.

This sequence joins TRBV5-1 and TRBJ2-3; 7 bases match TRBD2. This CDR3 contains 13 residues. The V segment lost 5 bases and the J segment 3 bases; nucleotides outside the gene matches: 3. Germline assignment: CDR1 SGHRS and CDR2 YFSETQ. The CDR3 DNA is TGCGCCAGCAGGAATAGCGGGACAGATACGCAGTATTTT. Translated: CASRNSGTDTQYF.

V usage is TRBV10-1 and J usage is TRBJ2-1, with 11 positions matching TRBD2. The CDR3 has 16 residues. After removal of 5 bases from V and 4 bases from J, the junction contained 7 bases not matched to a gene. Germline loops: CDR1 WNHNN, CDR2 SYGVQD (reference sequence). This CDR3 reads CASSTSGRTNYNEQFF. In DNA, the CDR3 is TGCGCCAGCAGTACTAGCGGGAGAACGAATTACAATGAGCAGTTCTTC.

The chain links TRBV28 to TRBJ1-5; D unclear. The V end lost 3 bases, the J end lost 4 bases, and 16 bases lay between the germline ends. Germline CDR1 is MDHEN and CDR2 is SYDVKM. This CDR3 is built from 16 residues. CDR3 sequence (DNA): TGTGCCAGCAGTTTTCGGGGAACCCAGTCTAATCAGCCCCAGCATTTT. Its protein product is CASSFRGTQSNQPQHF.

CDR3 bases: TGTGCCAGCAGCTCGGGTGGGACCTACAATGAGCAGTTCTTC. Encoded protein: CASSSGGTYNEQFF. The V and J genes are TRBV7-2 and TRBJ2-1; D unresolved. Germline V CDR1 and CDR2: SGHTA, FQGNSA. This CDR3 has 14 amino acids. V shed 4 bases and J shed 2 bases, with 9 bases lying between them.

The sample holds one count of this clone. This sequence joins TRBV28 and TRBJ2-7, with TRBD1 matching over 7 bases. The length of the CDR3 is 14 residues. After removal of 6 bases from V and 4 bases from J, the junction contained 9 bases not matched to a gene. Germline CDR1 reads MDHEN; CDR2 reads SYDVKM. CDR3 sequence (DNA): TGTGCCAGCAGACCGACAGGGTCAGGATACGAGCAGTACTTC. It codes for CASRPTGSGYEQYF.

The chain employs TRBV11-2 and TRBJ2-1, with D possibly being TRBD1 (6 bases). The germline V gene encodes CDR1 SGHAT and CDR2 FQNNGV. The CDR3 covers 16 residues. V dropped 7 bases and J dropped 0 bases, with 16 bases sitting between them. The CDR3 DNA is TGTGCCAGCAACCCCCTACAGGGTAACTCCTACAATGAGCAGTTCTTC. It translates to CASNPLQGNSYNEQFF.

The CDR3 here is CASIAGGLNTEAFF. The CDR3 bases are TGTGCCAGCATCGCGGGGGGGTTGAACACTGAAGCTTTCTTT. The chain is built from TRBV28 and TRBJ1-1; possible D gene TRBD1, 5 bases. This CDR3 is 14 amino acids long. Trimming took 7 bases from V and 0 from J, leaving 12 bases between them. Germline V CDR1 and CDR2: MDHEN, SYDVKM.